The clone carrying this T cell receptor beta chain appeared many times. Germline CDR1 reads SGHVS; CDR2 reads FQNEAQ. The CDR3 loop spans 17 amino acids. Germline trimming cut 2 bases from V and 2 bases from J; bases unmatched to any gene: 7. Using its own MiXCR run on the RT-PCR reads, TCRdb lists one record per CDR3 protein. The table lists about 680,000 distinct CDR3 sequences, approximately 14% of them singletons. The origin of this receptor is a female donor in good health, serving as a healthy control. The sequenced sample was memory CD4+ T cells from blood. The chain employs TRBV7-8 and TRBJ2-2; 8 bases align to TRBD2. The CDR3 region has the DNA TGTGCCAGCAGCTTAATCGGCGGGAGGCTTAACACCGGGGAGCTGTTTTTT. Translating gives CASSLIGGRLNTGELFF.